These 29 T cell receptor beta chains originate from one sample sequenced in a study of cytotoxic CD8 clonotypes in ibrutinib-treated CLL. This table comes from immunoSEQ multiplex PCR, and its TCRdb copy is limited to in-frame clones, with some not included. The sample lists roughly 180,000 clones; approximately 80% were seen once. Sequencing used PBMCs, obtained after 24 months of ibrutinib treatment. Receptors originate from a human donor with chronic lymphocytic leukemia.

This chain uses TRBV6-1 with TRBJ1-1, with D perhaps TRBD1 (6 bases). Germline lookup yields CDR1 MNHNS and CDR2 SASEGT. The CDR3 is made up of 14 amino acids. Trimming stripped 5 bases from V and 5 bases from J, with 15 bases between. The CDR3 DNA reads as TGTGCCAGCAGTTCCAACAGGGTAAATACTGAAGCTTTCTTT. Protein: CASSSNRVNTEAFF.

V and J are TRBV2 and TRBJ1-4; D is perhaps TRBD1 (5 bases). In germline, CDR1 is SNHLY, CDR2 FYNNEI. The CDR3 loop spans 13 amino acids. V lost 11 bases to trimming and J lost 5 bases, with 15 bases between them. The CDR3 bases are TGTGCCGCGGACGGCCAGGGAAATGAAAAACTGTTTTTT. This codes for CAADGQGNEKLFF.

This rearrangement joins TRBV5-1 to TRBJ1-6; D unclear. CDR1 and CDR2 from the germline V gene are SGHRS and YFSETQ. V gave up 0 bases and J gave up 0 bases, with 13 bases separating them. The CDR3 is 18 amino acids. The CDR3 region is CASSLAGISASYNSPLHF. Here the CDR3 DNA reads TGCGCCAGCAGCTTGGCAGGTATAAGTGCCTCCTATAATTCACCCCTCCACTTT.

The rearrangement links TRBV9 to TRBJ1-1; D may be TRBD1 (5 bases). The CDR3 consists of 15 residues. Germline assignment: CDR1 SGDLS and CDR2 YYNGEE. The V end lost 2 bases, the J end lost 6 bases, and 17 bases lay between the germline ends. CDR3 protein: CASSVPPGPGPEAFF. In DNA, the CDR3 is TGTGCCAGCAGCGTCCCCCCGGGCCCGGGGCCTGAAGCTTTCTTT.

As concerns this clone: A junction boundary mismatches the germline segment, possibly from a read error. The chain carries TRBV7-7 and TRBJ2-5; perhaps TRBD1 as D (6 bases). Looked up from germline, CDR1 is SSHAT and CDR2 is FNYEAQ (reference sequence). The CDR3 has 14 amino acids. CDR3 sequence reads: CASSFTGSQETQYF. The CDR3 region has the DNA TGTGCTAGCAGCTTCACAGGGTCCCAAGAGACCCAGTACTTC.

The rearrangement uses TRBV7-9 and TRBJ1-2; TRBD1 aligns across 7 bases. After removal of 1 base from V and 4 bases from J, the junction contained 6 bases not matched to a gene. This CDR3 contains 15 residues. Germline loops: CDR1 SEHNR, CDR2 FQNEAQ (reference sequence). In DNA, the CDR3 is TGTGCCAGCAGCTTAGGGGACAGTCACCTCTATGGCTACACCTTC. It yields the protein CASSLGDSHLYGYTF.

Only one count was recorded for this clone. The chain carries TRBV4-1 and TRBJ1-1, with 9 bases matching TRBD1. Trimming removed 4 bases from V and 4 bases from J; junction bases left unmatched: 7. Germline lookup yields CDR1 MGHRA and CDR2 YSYEKL. The CDR3 loop spans 15 amino acids. The CDR3 coding sequence is TGCGCCAGCAGCCGACGGACAGGGGACGGCACTGAAGCTTTCTTT. Translating it yields CASSRRTGDGTEAFF.

The count of this clone is one. The chain is built from TRBV5-4 and TRBJ1-2, with D possibly matching TRBD1 (5 bases). Germline V lookup: CDR1 SGHNT, CDR2 YYREEE (reference sequence). V lost 0 bases, J lost 4 bases, and 16 bases lay in between. The CDR3 runs 16 residues. CDR3 residues: CASSLGGIQESYGYTF. The CDR3 DNA is TGTGCCAGCAGCTTGGGGGGGATACAGGAGAGCTATGGCTACACCTTC.

This clone was seen a few times. J is TRBJ1-2 and V is TRBV7-9; D gene unclear. CDR1 SEHNR and CDR2 FQNEAQ come from the germline V gene (reference sequence). Trimming took off 5 bases at V and 0 bases at J, with 16 bases between the two ends. The CDR3 totals 16 residues. As DNA, the CDR3 is TGTGCCAGCAGCCCGAGGAGAAGCGGTCCTAACTATGGCTACACCTTC. Translating it yields CASSPRRSGPNYGYTF.

This rearrangement joins TRBV19 to TRBJ1-5; no reliable D call. Trimming left V 6 bases short and J 2 bases short, with 14 bases between. Germline CDR1 reads LNHDA; CDR2 reads SQIVND (reference sequence). The CDR3 loop spans 15 amino acids. CDR3 sequence reads: CASRNPGKGNQPQHF. The CDR3 nucleotides are TGTGCCAGTAGAAACCCGGGAAAGGGCAATCAGCCCCAGCATTTT.

J is TRBJ1-1 and V is TRBV10-1; possible D gene TRBD1, 5 bases. CDR1 and CDR2 from the germline V gene are WNHNN and SYGVQD (reference sequence). Trimming pared 2 bases from V and 4 bases from J, leaving 11 bases between. CDR3 size: 14 residues. This CDR3 is CASSESFGGTEAFF. Here the CDR3 DNA reads TGCGCCAGCAGTGAGAGCTTCGGGGGCACTGAAGCTTTCTTT.

The V call is TRBV6-1, the J call TRBJ1-2; 8 nucleotides line up with TRBD1. CDR1 is MNHNS and CDR2 is SASEGT in the germline V gene. Germline trimming cut 6 bases from V and 8 bases from J; bases unmatched to any gene: 14. The length of the CDR3 is 15 residues. In nucleotides, the CDR3 is TGTGCCAGCAGAGCCGACGGACAGGGAATTAACGGCTACACCTTC. It encodes CASRADGQGINGYTF.

CDR3: CASSLLQGSEAFF. The CDR3 nucleotides are TGTGCCAGCAGCTTACTCCAGGGATCTGAAGCTTTCTTT. The rearrangement uses TRBV7-9 and TRBJ1-1; maybe TRBD1 (5 bases). CDR1 and CDR2 (germline): SEHNR, FQNEAQ (reference sequence). The V end was cut by 2 bases, the J end by 6 bases, with 10 bases between. The CDR3 has 13 residues. Based on the CDR3 plus reference TRBV7-9 and TRBJ1-1, the full variable domain is DTGVSQNPRHKITKRGQNVTFRCDPISEHNRLYWYRQTLGQGPEFLTYFQNEAQLEKSRLLSDRFSAERPKGSFSTLEIQRTEQGDSAMYLCASSLLQGSEAFFGQGTRLTVV.

The CDR3 DNA sequence: TGTGCCAGCAGCTTGGCGGACGCCATGGGCTACACCTTC. It codes for CASSLADAMGYTF. This rearrangement joins TRBV4-2 to TRBJ1-2; D gene uncertain. V was pared by 5 bases and J by 8 bases, with 15 bases between. Germline V gene lookup returns CDR1 LGHNA and CDR2 YNFKEQ. The CDR3 length is 13 residues.

A few counts support this clone. The chain joins TRBV28 to TRBJ1-5; 11 nucleotides agree with TRBD1. CDR1 and CDR2 from the germline V gene are MDHEN and SYDVKM. J gave up 7 bases and V 4 bases, and 6 bases lay outside the gene matches. The CDR3 covers 15 residues. CDR3 in amino acids: CASSWTGGERQPQHF. Written as DNA, the CDR3 is TGTGCCAGCAGTTGGACAGGGGGCGAAAGGCAGCCCCAGCATTTT.

This chain joins TRBV6-5 and TRBJ1-1; D perhaps matches TRBD1 (6 bases). V dropped 10 bases and J dropped 1 base, with 13 bases sitting between them. This CDR3 has 13 amino acids. Germline V gives CDR1 MNHEY, CDR2 SVGAGI. This CDR3 is CATYRTANTEAFF. CDR3 coding DNA: TGTGCCACCTACCGGACAGCGAACACTGAAGCTTTCTTT.

The chain links TRBV29-1 to TRBJ2-5; no reliable D call. V lost 4 bases to trimming and J lost 2 bases, with 8 bases between them. The CDR3 has 12 amino acids. Looked up from germline, CDR1 is SQVTM and CDR2 is ANQGSEA. The DNA of the CDR3 is TGCAGCGTTGGGTCAGGTCAAGAGACCCAGTACTTC. Protein: CSVGSGQETQYF. Full variable domain (rest looked up from reference TRBV29-1 and TRBJ2-5): SAVISQKPSRDICQRGTSLTIQCQVDSQVTMMFWYRQQPGQSLTLIATANQGSEATYESGFVIDKFPISRPNLTFSTLTVSNMSPEDSSIYLCSVGSGQETQYFGPGTRLLVL.

A remark on this clone: The junction does not match germline at one end; this may be a read error. This chain uses TRBV5-8 with TRBJ2-2, with D maybe TRBD2 (5 bases). The CDR3 has 17 residues. Germline loops: CDR1 SGHTS, CDR2 YDEGEE. CDR3 in DNA: TGCGCCAGCAGCCAAGATAGTTTGGGGAGATCAACCGGGGAGCTGTTTTTT. Protein sequence: CASSQDSLGRSTGELFF.

This clone was seen at least ten times. This chain joins TRBV2 and TRBJ1-1, with D perhaps TRBD1 (5 bases). Germline V gene sequence: CDR1 SNHLY, CDR2 FYNNEI. This CDR3 is built from 14 residues. V lost 4 bases to trimming and J lost 2 bases, with 11 bases between them. CDR3 protein: CASSADRFNTEAFF. The CDR3, as DNA: TGTGCCAGCAGTGCTGACAGATTTAACACTGAAGCTTTCTTT.

The rearrangement joins TRBV11-2 to TRBJ1-4; 7 bases map to TRBD1. J gave up 8 bases and V 5 bases, and 11 bases lay outside the gene matches. This CDR3 contains 15 residues. Germline CDR1 reads SGHAT; CDR2 reads FQNNGV. CDR3 residues: CASSPLTGVGEKLFF. In DNA, the CDR3 is TGTGCCAGCAGCCCCCTTACAGGGGTGGGCGAAAAACTGTTTTTT.

This chain connects TRBV6-5 to TRBJ1-5; TRBD1 agrees at 8 bases. Germline trimming cut 5 bases from V and 4 bases from J; bases unmatched to any gene: 7. Germline assignment: CDR1 MNHEY and CDR2 SVGAGI. There are 15 residues in the CDR3. The CDR3 spells CASSPQGGGNQPQHF. The CDR3 DNA reads as TGTGCCAGCAGTCCACAGGGGGGAGGTAATCAGCCCCAGCATTTT.

This clone has only a few counts. J is TRBJ2-7 and V is TRBV6-5; weak D call: TRBD1 (5 bases). Trimming stripped 2 bases from V and 9 bases from J, with 11 bases between. The germline V gene encodes CDR1 MNHEY and CDR2 SVGAGI. The CDR3 consists of 12 residues. The CDR3 region has the DNA TGTGCCAGCAGTTACAGGGGAACAGGGCAGTACTTC. Translating gives CASSYRGTGQYF.

The gene calls are TRBV2 and TRBJ1-1; 7 nucleotides align to TRBD1. The CDR3 is 14 residues long. Germline V gene lookup returns CDR1 SNHLY and CDR2 FYNNEI. The junction had 7 bases not matched to a gene; V was cut back by 5 bases and J by 4 bases. CDR3 DNA: TGTGCCAGCAGTAGACAGGGCTTGGGCACTGAAGCTTTCTTT. Translation gives CASSRQGLGTEAFF.

CDR3 sequence (DNA): TGTGCCTCGAACGAGAACACTGAAGCTTTCTTT. This sequence encodes CASNENTEAFF. The V gene is TRBV10-3, the J gene TRBJ1-1; D remains unclear. Trimming shortened V by 11 bases and J by 1 base, and 8 bases separated the two germline ends. Germline CDR1 is ENHRY and CDR2 is SYGVKD. The CDR3 has 11 residues.

The chain recombines TRBV28 with TRBJ2-3; 8 bases fit TRBD1. This CDR3 has 14 amino acids. Germline V gives CDR1 MDHEN, CDR2 SYDVKM. Losses at the gene ends were 5 bases for V and 4 bases for J; bases not matched to a gene: 5. CDR3 sequence reads: CASSLRGRPDTQYF. The DNA for the CDR3 is TGTGCCAGCAGTCTCAGGGGGCGGCCAGATACGCAGTATTTT.

This chain uses TRBV9 with TRBJ2-3; TRBD2 agrees at 10 bases. CDR3 length equals 15 residues. Germline trimming cut 4 bases from V and 5 bases from J; bases unmatched to any gene: 7. The germline CDR1 and CDR2 sequences are SGDLS and YYNGEE. CDR3 bases: TGTGCCAGCAGCTTCAGCGGGGGGGCCTTAGATACGCAGTATTTT. Amino acids: CASSFSGGALDTQYF.

The V gene is TRBV6-5, the J gene TRBJ2-7, with D possibly being TRBD1 or TRBD2 (5 bases each). The germline V gene has CDR1 MNHEY and CDR2 SVGAGI. Trimming left V 2 bases short and J 7 bases short, with 12 bases between. This CDR3 spans 13 amino acids. The CDR3 bases are TGTGCCAGCAGTTACCGCGAGGGGTCTGAGCAGTACTTC. It codes for CASSYREGSEQYF.

This chain connects TRBV28 to TRBJ2-1; 7 bases match TRBD1. The germline CDR1 and CDR2 sequences are MDHEN and SYDVKM. CDR3 length equals 13 residues. V was clipped by 6 bases and J by 8 bases; unmatched bases: 7. CDR3 DNA sequence: TGTGCCAGCAGCCGGGACAGTTTAGATGAGCAGTTCTTC. Translated: CASSRDSLDEQFF.

The count of this clone is one. The chain is built from TRBV6-5 and TRBJ2-3, with 11 bases fitting TRBD2. Germline CDR1 is MNHEY and CDR2 is SVGAGI. The CDR3 sequence is 14 residues long. V lost 6 bases to trimming and J lost 6 bases; unmatched junction nucleotides: 5. The CDR3 reads CASRRLAGRDTQYF. CDR3 sequence (DNA): TGTGCCAGCAGGAGACTAGCGGGGCGGGATACGCAGTATTTT.